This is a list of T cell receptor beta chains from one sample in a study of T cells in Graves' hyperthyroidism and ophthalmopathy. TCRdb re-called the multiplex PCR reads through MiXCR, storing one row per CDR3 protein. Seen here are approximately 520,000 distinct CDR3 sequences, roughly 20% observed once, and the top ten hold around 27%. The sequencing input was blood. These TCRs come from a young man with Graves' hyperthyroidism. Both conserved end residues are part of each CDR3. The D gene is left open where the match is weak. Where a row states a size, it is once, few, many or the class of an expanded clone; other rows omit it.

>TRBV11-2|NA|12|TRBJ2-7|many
CASSLSGSEQYF
TGTGCCAGCAGCTTAAGTGGGAGCGAGCAGTACTTC
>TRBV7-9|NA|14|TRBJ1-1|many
CASSPLIGDTEAFF
TGTGCCAGCAGCCCCCTGATTGGGGACACTGAAGCTTTCTTT
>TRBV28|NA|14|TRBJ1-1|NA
CASRTRDGQREAFF
TGTGCCAGCAGAACCAGGGACGGTCAGCGAGAGGCTTTCTTT
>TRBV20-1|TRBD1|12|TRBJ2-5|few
CRGDRGRETQYF
TGCAGGGGGGACAGGGGGCGGGAGACCCAGTACTTC
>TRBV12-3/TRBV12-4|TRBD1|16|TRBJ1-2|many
CASSSSHRDRGRGYTF
TGTGCCAGCAGTTCCTCCCACCGGGACAGGGGGAGAGGCTACACCTTC
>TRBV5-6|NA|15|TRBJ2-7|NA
CASSLWRQGSYEQYF
TGTGCCAGCAGCTTGTGGCGTCAGGGATCCTACGAGCAGTACTTC
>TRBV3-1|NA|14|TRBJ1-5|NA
CASSQFGVNQPQHF
TGTGCCAGCAGCCAGTTCGGAGTAAATCAGCCCCAGCATTTT
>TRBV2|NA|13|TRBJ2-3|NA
CASSALHKDTQYF
TGTGCCAGCAGTGCCCTGCACAAGGATACGCAGTATTTT
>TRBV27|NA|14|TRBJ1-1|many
CASSFTPVDTEAFF
TGTGCCAGCAGTTTTACTCCGGTTGACACTGAAGCTTTCTTT
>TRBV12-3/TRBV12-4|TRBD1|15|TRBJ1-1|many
CASSLEAGGPTEAFF
TGTGCCAGCAGTTTAGAGGCAGGGGGACCCACTGAAGCTTTCTTT
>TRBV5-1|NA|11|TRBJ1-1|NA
CASRYQWEAFF
TGCGCCAGCAGATACCAATGGGAAGCTTTCTTT
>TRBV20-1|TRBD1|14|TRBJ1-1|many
CSVAQGASNTEAFF
TGCAGTGTCGCCCAGGGGGCTTCGAACACTGAAGCTTTCTTT
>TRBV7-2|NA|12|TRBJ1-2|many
CATYHLMRGYTF
TGTGCCACGTACCACCTTATGCGTGGCTACACCTTC
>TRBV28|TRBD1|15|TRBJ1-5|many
CASSPPDRGGQPQHF
TGTGCCAGCAGTCCACCTGACAGGGGGGGTCAGCCCCAGCATTTT
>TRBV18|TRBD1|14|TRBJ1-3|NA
CASQAGTGGNTIYF
TGTGCCAGCCAAGCCGGGACAGGTGGAAACACCATATATTTT